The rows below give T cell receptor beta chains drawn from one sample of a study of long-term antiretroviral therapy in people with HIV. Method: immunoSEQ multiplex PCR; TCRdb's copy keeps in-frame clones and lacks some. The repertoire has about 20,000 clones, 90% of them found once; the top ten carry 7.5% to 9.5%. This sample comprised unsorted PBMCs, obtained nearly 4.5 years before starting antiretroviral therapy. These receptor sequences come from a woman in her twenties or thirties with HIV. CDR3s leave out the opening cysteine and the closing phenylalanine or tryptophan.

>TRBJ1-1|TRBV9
ASAITDRSDYTEAF
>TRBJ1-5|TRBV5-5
ASSLRTGPYSNQPQH
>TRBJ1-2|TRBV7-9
ASSNLRFSYGYT
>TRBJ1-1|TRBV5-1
ASTRGGTEAF
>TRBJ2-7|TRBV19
ATGRRREQY
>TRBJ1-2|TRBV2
ASSEVLGGANYGYT
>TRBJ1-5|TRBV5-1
ASSLGTGEYQPQH
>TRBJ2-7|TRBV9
ASSVGAVLAYEQY
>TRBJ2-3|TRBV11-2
ASSSPTSGTDTQY
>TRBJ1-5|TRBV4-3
ASSQEAANQPQH
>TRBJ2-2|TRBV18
ASSRMTSGGARNANTGELF
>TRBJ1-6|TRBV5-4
ASSLDLQVVNSPLH
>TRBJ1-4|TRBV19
ASSTGFWSHNEKLF
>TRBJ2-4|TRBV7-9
ASVPGQPFDIQY
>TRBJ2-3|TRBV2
ASTKVPGQGTDTQY
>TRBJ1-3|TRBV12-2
ASRSGVVSSGNTIY
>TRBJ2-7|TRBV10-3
AIRPTGRGDEQY
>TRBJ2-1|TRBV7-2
ASSTTSGGFVKEQF
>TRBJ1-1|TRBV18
ASSPRRRSMNTEAF
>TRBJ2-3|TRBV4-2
ASSQAPSGASTDTQY